The source of this T cell receptor beta chain is a study of cytomegalovirus exposure and HLA in healthy donors. The junction had 13 bases not matched to a gene; V was cut back by 4 bases and J by 7 bases. Germline CDR1 and CDR2: MGHRA and YSYEKL. This CDR3 has 16 amino acids. With regard to this clone: What it recognizes is unknown.

It was with 60 Vbeta and 13 Jbeta primers that the PCR ran. Measured with immunoSEQ multiplex PCR; TCRdb has only the in-frame clones, and not every one. The sample lists hundreds of thousands of clones, over 65% occurring once. Study-level findings and limits: Several of the most significant clusters were apparently associated with common viral pathogens in a later analysis. In all likelihood, a cluster of highly shared sequence variants was a sequencing artifact. Relative to equally common others, HLA-associated TCR beta chains showed greater clonal expansion in a later analysis.

Sequences were obtained from PBMCs. This chain connects TRBV4-1 to TRBJ1-3; 7 nucleotides agree with TRBD1. The TCR sequence derives from a man aged 18 to 29 in good health and CMV-seronegative. The CDR3 region has the DNA TGCGCCAGCAGCCTAACCGGGACAGACTATGGGAACACCATATATTTT. It yields the protein CASSLTGTDYGNTIYF.